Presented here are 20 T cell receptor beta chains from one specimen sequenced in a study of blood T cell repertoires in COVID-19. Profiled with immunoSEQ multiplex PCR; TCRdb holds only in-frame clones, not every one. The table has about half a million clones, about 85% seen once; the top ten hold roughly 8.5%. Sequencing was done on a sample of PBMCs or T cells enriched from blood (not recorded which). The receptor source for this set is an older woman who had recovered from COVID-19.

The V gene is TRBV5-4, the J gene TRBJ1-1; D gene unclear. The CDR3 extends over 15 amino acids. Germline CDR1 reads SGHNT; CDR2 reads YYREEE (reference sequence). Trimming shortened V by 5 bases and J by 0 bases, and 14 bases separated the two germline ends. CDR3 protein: CASRVDEAMNTEAFF. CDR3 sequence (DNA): TGTGCCAGCAGAGTTGACGAGGCCATGAACACTGAAGCTTTCTTT.

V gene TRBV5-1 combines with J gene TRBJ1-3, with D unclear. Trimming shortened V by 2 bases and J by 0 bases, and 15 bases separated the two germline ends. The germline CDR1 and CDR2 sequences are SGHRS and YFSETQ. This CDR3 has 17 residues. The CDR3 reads CASSLVPQLHSGNTIYF. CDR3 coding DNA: TGCGCCAGCAGCTTAGTACCACAGCTTCACTCTGGAAACACCATATATTTT.

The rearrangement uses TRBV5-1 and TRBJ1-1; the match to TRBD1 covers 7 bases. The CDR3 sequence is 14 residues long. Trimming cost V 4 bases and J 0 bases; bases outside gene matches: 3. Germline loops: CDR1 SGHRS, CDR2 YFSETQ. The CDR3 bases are TGCGCCAGCAGCACACAGGGGCTGAACACTGAAGCTTTCTTT. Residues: CASSTQGLNTEAFF.

The CDR3 reads CASRHASGGLREQYF. CDR3 DNA sequence: TGTGCCAGCAGGCACGCCTCGGGAGGGCTAAGGGAGCAGTACTTC. The gene calls are TRBV27 and TRBJ2-7; 8 bases match TRBD2. The J segment lost 7 bases and the V segment lost 6 bases, leaving 14 bases of the junction unmatched. The CDR3 has 15 amino acids. Germline V lookup: CDR1 MNHEY, CDR2 SMNVEV (reference sequence).

DNA of the CDR3: TGTGCCACCAGCCGGGACAGGACGAACACCGGGGAGCTGTTTTTT. This encodes CATSRDRTNTGELFF. The rearrangement uses TRBV15 and TRBJ2-2, with 8 nucleotides matching TRBD1. The CDR3 is made up of 15 amino acids. V lost 5 bases, J lost 0 bases, and 2 bases stayed unmatched. Per the germline V gene, CDR1 is LNHNV and CDR2 is YYDKDF (reference sequence).

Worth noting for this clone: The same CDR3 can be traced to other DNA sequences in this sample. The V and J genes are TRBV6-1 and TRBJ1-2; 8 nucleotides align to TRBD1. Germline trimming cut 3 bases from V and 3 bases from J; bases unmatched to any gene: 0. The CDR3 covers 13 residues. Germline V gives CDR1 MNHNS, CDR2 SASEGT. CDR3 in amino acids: CASSETGDYGYTF. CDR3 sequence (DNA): TGTGCCAGCAGTGAGACAGGGGACTATGGCTACACCTTC.

CDR3 coding DNA: TGCAGCGTTGTCGGGTTAAGGGGGCAGATAGAGACCCAGTACTTC. Translating gives CSVVGLRGQIETQYF. The V gene is TRBV29-1, the J gene TRBJ2-5; TRBD1 aligns across 7 bases. The length of the CDR3 is 15 residues. Germline-derived CDR1 and CDR2 are SQVTM and ANQGSEA. The V segment lost 4 bases and the J segment 4 bases; nucleotides outside the gene matches: 12.

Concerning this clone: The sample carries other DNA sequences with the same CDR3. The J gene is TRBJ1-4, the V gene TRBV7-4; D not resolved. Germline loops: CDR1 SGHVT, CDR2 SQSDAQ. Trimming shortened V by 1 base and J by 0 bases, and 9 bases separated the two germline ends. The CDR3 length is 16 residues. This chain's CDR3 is CASSLDREATNEKLFF. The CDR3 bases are TGTGCCAGCAGCTTAGACCGAGAGGCAACTAATGAAAAACTGTTTTTT.

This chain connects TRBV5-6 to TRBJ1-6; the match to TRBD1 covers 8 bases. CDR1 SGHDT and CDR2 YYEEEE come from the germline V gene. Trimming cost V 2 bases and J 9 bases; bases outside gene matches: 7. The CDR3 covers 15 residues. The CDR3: CASSLRDRYISPLHF. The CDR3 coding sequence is TGTGCCAGCAGCTTAAGGGACAGGTACATTTCACCCCTCCACTTT.

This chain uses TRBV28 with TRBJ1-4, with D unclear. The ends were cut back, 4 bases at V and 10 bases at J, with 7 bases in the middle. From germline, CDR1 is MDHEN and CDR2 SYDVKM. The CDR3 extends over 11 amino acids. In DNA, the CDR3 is TGTGCCAGCAGTTCACTTGGAAAACTGTTTTTT. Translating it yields CASSSLGKLFF.

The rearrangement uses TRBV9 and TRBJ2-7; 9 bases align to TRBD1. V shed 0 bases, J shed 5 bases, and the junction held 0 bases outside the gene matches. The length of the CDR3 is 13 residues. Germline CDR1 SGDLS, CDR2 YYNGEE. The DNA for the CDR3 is TGTGCCAGCAGCGTAGGGGACAGGGACGAGCAGTACTTC. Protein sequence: CASSVGDRDEQYF.

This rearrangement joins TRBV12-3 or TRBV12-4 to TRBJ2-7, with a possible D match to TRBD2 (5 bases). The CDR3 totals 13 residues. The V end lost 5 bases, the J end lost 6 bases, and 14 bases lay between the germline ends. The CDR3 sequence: CASSDRELGEQYV. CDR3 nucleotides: TGTGCCAGCAGTGATAGGGAGTTGGGCGAGCAGTACGTC.

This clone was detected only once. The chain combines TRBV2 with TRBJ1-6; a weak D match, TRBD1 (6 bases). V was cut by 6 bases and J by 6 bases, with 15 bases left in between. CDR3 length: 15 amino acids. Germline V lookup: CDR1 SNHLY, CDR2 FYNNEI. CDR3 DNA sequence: TGTGCCAGCAGAACAGGGTATCCGGGTAATTCACCCCTCCACTTT. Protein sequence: CASRTGYPGNSPLHF. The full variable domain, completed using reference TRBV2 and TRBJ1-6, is EPEVTQTPSHQVTQMGQEVILRCVPISNHLYFYWYRQILGQKVEFLVSFYNNEISEKSEIFDDQFSVERPDGSNFTLKIRSTKLEDSAMYFCASRTGYPGNSPLHFGNGTRLTVT.

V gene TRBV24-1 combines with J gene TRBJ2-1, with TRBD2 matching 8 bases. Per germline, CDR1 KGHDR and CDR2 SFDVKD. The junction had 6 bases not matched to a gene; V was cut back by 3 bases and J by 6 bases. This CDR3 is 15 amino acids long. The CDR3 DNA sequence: TGTGCCACCAGTGATATCGGGGGGGCCGGCAATGAGCAGTTCTTC. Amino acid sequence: CATSDIGGAGNEQFF.

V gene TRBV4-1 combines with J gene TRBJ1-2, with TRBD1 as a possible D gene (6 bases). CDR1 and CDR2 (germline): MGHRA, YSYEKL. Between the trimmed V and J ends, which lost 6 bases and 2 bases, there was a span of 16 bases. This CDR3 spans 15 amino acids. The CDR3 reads CASSPQGLGNYGYTF. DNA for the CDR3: TGCGCCAGCAGTCCACAGGGCCTAGGGAACTATGGCTACACCTTC.

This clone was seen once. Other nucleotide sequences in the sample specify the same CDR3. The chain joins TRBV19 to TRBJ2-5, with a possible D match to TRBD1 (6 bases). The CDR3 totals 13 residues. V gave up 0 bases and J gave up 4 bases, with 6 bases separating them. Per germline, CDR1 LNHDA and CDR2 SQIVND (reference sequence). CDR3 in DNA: TGTGCCAGTAGTATAGACAGGGGAGAGACCCAGTACTTC. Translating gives CASSIDRGETQYF.

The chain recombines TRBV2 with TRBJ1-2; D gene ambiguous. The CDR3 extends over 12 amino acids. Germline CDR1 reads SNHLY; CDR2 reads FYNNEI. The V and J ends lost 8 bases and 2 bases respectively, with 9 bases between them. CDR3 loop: CASSPENYGYTF. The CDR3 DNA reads TGTGCCAGCTCCCCCGAGAACTATGGCTACACCTTC. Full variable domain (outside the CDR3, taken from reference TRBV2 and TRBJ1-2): EPEVTQTPSHQVTQMGQEVILRCVPISNHLYFYWYRQILGQKVEFLVSFYNNEISEKSEIFDDQFSVERPDGSNFTLKIRSTKLEDSAMYFCASSPENYGYTFGSGTRLTVV.

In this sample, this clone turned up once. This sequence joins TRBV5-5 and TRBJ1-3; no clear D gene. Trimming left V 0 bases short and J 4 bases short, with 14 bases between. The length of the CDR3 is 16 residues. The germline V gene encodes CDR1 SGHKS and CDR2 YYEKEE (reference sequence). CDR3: CASSLEIRGGGNTIYF. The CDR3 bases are TGTGCCAGCAGCTTGGAGATCCGGGGAGGGGGAAACACCATATATTTT.

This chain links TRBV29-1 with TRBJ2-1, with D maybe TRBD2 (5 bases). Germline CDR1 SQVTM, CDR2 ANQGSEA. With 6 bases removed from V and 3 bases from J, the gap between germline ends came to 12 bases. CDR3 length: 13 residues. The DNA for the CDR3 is TGCAGCGTGTCCGACCGGGGCTACAATGAGCAGTTCTTC. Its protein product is CSVSDRGYNEQFF.

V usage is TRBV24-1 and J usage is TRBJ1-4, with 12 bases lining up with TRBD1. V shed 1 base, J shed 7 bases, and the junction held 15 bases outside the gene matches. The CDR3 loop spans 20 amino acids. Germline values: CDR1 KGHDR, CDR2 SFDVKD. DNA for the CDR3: TGTGCCACCAGTGATTTAAAAGGAAGGGGACAGGGGGCGATGGGTGAAAAACTGTTTTTT. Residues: CATSDLKGRGQGAMGEKLFF.